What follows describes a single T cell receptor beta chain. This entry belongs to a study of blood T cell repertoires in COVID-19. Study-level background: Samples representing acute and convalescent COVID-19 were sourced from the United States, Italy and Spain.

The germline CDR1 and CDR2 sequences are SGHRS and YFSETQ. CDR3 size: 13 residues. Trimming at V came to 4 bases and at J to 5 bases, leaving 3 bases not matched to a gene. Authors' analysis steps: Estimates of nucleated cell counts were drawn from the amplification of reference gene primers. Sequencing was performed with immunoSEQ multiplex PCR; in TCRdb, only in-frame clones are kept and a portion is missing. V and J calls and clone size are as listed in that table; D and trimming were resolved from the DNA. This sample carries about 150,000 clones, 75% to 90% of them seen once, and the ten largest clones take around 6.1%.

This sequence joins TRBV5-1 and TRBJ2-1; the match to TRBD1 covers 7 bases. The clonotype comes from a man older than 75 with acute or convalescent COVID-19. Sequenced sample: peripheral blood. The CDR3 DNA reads TGCGCCAGCAGCCTGGGGACAGACAATGAGCAGTTCTTC. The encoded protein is CASSLGTDNEQFF.